This T cell receptor beta chain was identified during a study of Ad26.COV2.S vaccination and SARS-CoV-2 variants. Trimming removed 5 bases from V and 10 bases from J, with 23 bases in between. The CDR3 is 16 residues long. Germline lookup yields CDR1 SGHTA and CDR2 FQGNSA. Produced via immunoSEQ multiplex PCR; TCRdb's table is partial and in-frame only. Of approximately 410,000 clones listed, roughly 88% are singletons. Treatment noted: roughly 19 received Ad26.COV2.S at low or high dose, single or two shots; roughly five received placebo; per-sample allocation not given. Sample collection was performed on day 63 after the first vaccine or placebo injection.

The chain has TRBV7-2 and TRBJ1-4, with a weak D call TRBD1 (6 bases). Specimen: peripheral blood, collected in a trial of Ad26.COV2.S vaccine versus placebo. This clonotype originated in a person between 18 and 60 years old who received the Ad26.COV2.S COVID-19 vaccine or a placebo. This chain's CDR3 is CASSHEGWRVGGKLFF. CDR3 bases: TGTGCCAGCAGCCATGAGGGTTGGCGGGTAGGGGGAAAACTGTTTTTT.